Following are 14 T cell receptor beta chains from one sample sequenced in a study of neoadjuvant anti-PD-1 for oral cavity cancer. The assay was immunoSEQ multiplex PCR, and TCRdb's table has in-frame clones only and misses some. The sample lists 65,000 to 95,000 clones; about 84% were seen once. Sequencing used PBMCs, obtained before nivolumab (anti-PD-1) treatment. Source of these receptors: a person aged 35-79 years with oral cavity squamous cell carcinoma.

This clone was seen a few times. The chain links TRBV6-6 to TRBJ1-2; D is undetermined. The length of the CDR3 is 13 residues. Trimming removed 1 base at V and 7 bases at J, with 10 bases between. CDR1 MNHNY and CDR2 SVGAGI come from the germline V gene (reference sequence). The CDR3 sequence is CASSYYGLSGYTF. Here the CDR3 DNA reads TGTGCCAGCAGTTACTACGGGTTAAGTGGCTACACCTTC.

This sequence joins TRBV11-3 and TRBJ2-1, with a weak D call TRBD2 (6 bases). Trimming left V 3 bases short and J 6 bases short, with 9 bases between. The CDR3 is 13 residues long. Germline CDR1 reads SGHNT; CDR2 reads YENEEA. CDR3 residues: CASSLGSGNEQFF. CDR3 sequence (DNA): TGTGCCAGCAGCTTGGGTAGCGGCAATGAGCAGTTCTTC.

CDR3 loop: CSVDLYTEAFF. The CDR3 nucleotides are TGCAGCGTTGACCTCTACACTGAAGCTTTCTTT. This chain connects TRBV29-1 to TRBJ1-1; D remains ambiguous. The ends were cut back, 3 bases at V and 3 bases at J, with 5 bases in the middle. The CDR3 has 11 residues. The V gene's germline CDR1 is SQVTM and CDR2 ANQGSEA.

The chain links TRBV11-2 to TRBJ2-2; the D call may be TRBD1 or TRBD2 (7 bases each). The CDR3 has 16 amino acids. Germline CDR1 reads SGHAT; CDR2 reads FQNNGV. V lost 2 bases, J lost 3 bases, and 13 bases lay in between. The CDR3 sequence is CASSLQGGRDTGELFF. The CDR3 DNA follows: TGTGCCAGCAGCTTACAGGGGGGGCGCGACACCGGGGAGCTGTTTTTT.

This clone was seen once. This chain links TRBV15 with TRBJ2-1, with 11 bases fitting TRBD2. Unmatched junction bases numbered 11, after V lost 5 bases and J lost 5 bases. Germline CDR1 reads LNHNV; CDR2 reads YYDKDF (reference sequence). There are 17 residues in the CDR3. CDR3 in DNA: TGTGCCACCAGCGGGACCGGGACTAGCGGACTAAACAATGAGCAGTTCTTC. This codes for CATSGTGTSGLNNEQFF.

The V call is TRBV30, the J call TRBJ1-2; TRBD1 agrees at 10 bases. CDR1 and CDR2 from the germline V gene are GTSNPN and SVGIG (reference sequence). This CDR3 comprises 14 residues. V shed 3 bases, J shed 7 bases, and the junction held 8 bases outside the gene matches. CDR3: CAWSPTTGGSGYTF. The CDR3 coding sequence is TGTGCCTGGAGCCCTACGACAGGGGGCAGTGGCTACACCTTC. Complete variable domain (other parts from reference TRBV30 and TRBJ1-2): SQTIHQWPATLVQPVGSPLSLECTVEGTSNPNLYWYRQAAGRGLQLLFYSVGIGQISSEVPQNLSASRPQDRQFILSSKKLLLSDSGFYLCAWSPTTGGSGYTFGSGTRLTVV.

V gene TRBV28 combines with J gene TRBJ2-1, with 13 bases aligning to TRBD2. The germline V gene has CDR1 MDHEN and CDR2 SYDVKM. V lost 2 bases to trimming and J lost 15 bases; unmatched junction nucleotides: 10. CDR3 size: 15 residues. The CDR3 protein is CASSLGTSGMSRRFF. The CDR3 nucleotides read TGTGCCAGCAGTTTAGGGACTAGCGGGATGTCCCGTCGGTTCTTC.

This chain joins TRBV7-3 and TRBJ2-5; D may be TRBD2 (6 bases). The germline V gene has CDR1 SGHTA and CDR2 FQGTGA. The CDR3 runs to 13 residues. Trimming stripped 2 bases from V and 4 bases from J, with 8 bases between. The CDR3 region is CASSLGGGETQYF. Here the CDR3 DNA reads TGTGCCAGCAGCTTAGGGGGAGGAGAGACCCAGTACTTC.

The chain carries TRBV6-5 and TRBJ1-2; a possible D gene is TRBD1 (5 bases). CDR1 is MNHEY and CDR2 is SVGAGI in the germline V gene. The CDR3 is 13 amino acids. The V end lost 5 bases, the J end lost 6 bases, and 13 bases lay between the germline ends. This chain's CDR3 is CASSTSGTNGYTF. In DNA form, the CDR3 reads TGTGCCAGCAGTACCTCCGGGACCAATGGCTACACCTTC.

The chain combines TRBV4-1 with TRBJ2-1; D not certain. This CDR3 is 17 amino acids long. V gave up 0 bases and J gave up 0 bases, with 12 bases separating them. Germline V gene lookup returns CDR1 MGHRA and CDR2 YSYEKL. The CDR3 region is CASSQDGTVPSYNEQFF. The CDR3 DNA sequence: TGCGCCAGCAGCCAAGATGGAACGGTACCCTCCTACAATGAGCAGTTCTTC.

V and J are TRBV19 and TRBJ2-2; the D is unclear. Germline values: CDR1 LNHDA, CDR2 SQIVND (reference sequence). The V end was cut by 3 bases, the J end by 8 bases, with 4 bases between. The CDR3 loop spans 11 amino acids. The DNA for the CDR3 is TGTGCCAGTAGTATGGGGGGGGAGCTGTTTTTT. It specifies CASSMGGELFF.

This clone was counted once. V and J are TRBV10-3 and TRBJ2-5, with D uncertain. In germline, CDR1 is ENHRY, CDR2 SYGVKD. The CDR3 is 14 amino acids. V shed 2 bases and J shed 1 base, with 8 bases lying between them. The CDR3 DNA reads as TGTGCCATCAGTGAGGTAAACAGCCAAGAGACCCAGTACTTC. Its protein is CAISEVNSQETQYF.

The chain is built from TRBV7-9 and TRBJ2-5; 7 bases agree with TRBD2. In germline, CDR1 is SEHNR, CDR2 FQNEAQ (reference sequence). The CDR3 covers 18 residues. J was trimmed by 4 bases and V by 5 bases; bases with no gene match: 19. The CDR3 DNA follows: TGTGCCAGCAGCCCCCATGTTGGCGGGGAGGGGAAGGGAGAGACCCAGTACTTC. As protein: CASSPHVGGEGKGETQYF. Filled out from reference TRBV7-9 and TRBJ2-5, the complete variable domain reads DTGVSQNPRHKITKRGQNVTFRCDPISEHNRLYWYRQTLGQGPEFLTYFQNEAQLEKSRLLSDRFSAERPKGSFSTLEIQRTEQGDSAMYLCASSPHVGGEGKGETQYFGPGTRLLVL.

This clone was observed a single time. CDR3 sequence reads: CASRKTSGPQETQYF. CDR3 nucleotides: TGTGCCAGCAGAAAGACTAGCGGGCCGCAAGAGACCCAGTACTTC. The rearrangement joins TRBV2 to TRBJ2-5; 10 nucleotides line up with TRBD2. The V gene end was trimmed by 6 bases and the J gene end by 2 bases; junction bases not matched to a gene: 6. The CDR3 totals 15 residues. Germline CDR1 is SNHLY and CDR2 is FYNNEI.